The 12 T cell receptor beta chains listed next were all sequenced from one sample in a study of PD-L1 blockade in urothelial cancer. TCRdb's copy holds only in-frame clones and misses some; the assay was immunoSEQ multiplex PCR. The repertoire holds more than 30,000 clones, with more than 85% as singletons. The sample consisted of PBMCs, taken around atezolizumab (anti-PD-L1) treatment. The receptors were gathered from a man in his sixties with urothelial cancer.

The chain recombines TRBV14 with TRBJ2-7, with D maybe TRBD2 (6 bases). Germline CDR1 reads SGHDN; CDR2 reads FVKESK. The V end was cut by 2 bases, the J end by 3 bases, with 20 bases between. The CDR3 length is 17 residues. The CDR3 protein is CASSQYHHGAGLYEQYF. As DNA, the CDR3 is TGTGCCAGCAGCCAATACCACCACGGCGCGGGACTCTACGAGCAGTACTTC.

The chain employs TRBV19 and TRBJ2-3; possible D gene TRBD1, 5 bases. Trimming took 1 base from V and 2 from J, leaving 7 bases between them. The CDR3 has 14 amino acids. Per germline, CDR1 LNHDA and CDR2 SQIVND (reference sequence). CDR3 sequence (DNA): TGTGCCAGTAGTATAGGACAGAACACAGATACGCAGTATTTT. It translates to CASSIGQNTDTQYF.

J is TRBJ1-2 and V is TRBV6-5; TRBD1 aligns across 7 bases. The trim removed 4 bases at V and 3 bases at J, leaving 8 bases unmatched. Germline V gene data show CDR1 as MNHEY and CDR2 as SVGAGI. CDR3 length equals 15 residues. The CDR3 reads CASSSPQGGDYGYTF. Here the CDR3 DNA reads TGTGCCAGCAGTTCCCCCCAAGGGGGCGACTATGGCTACACCTTC.

The chain carries TRBV4-1 and TRBJ2-7; 8 positions agree with TRBD2. Germline trimming cut 0 bases from V and 6 bases from J; bases unmatched to any gene: 16. From germline, CDR1 is MGHRA and CDR2 YSYEKL. The CDR3 has 18 amino acids. The CDR3 protein is CASSQDITSGGGGPEQYF. The CDR3 DNA reads as TGCGCCAGCAGCCAAGATATAACTAGCGGAGGGGGAGGGCCCGAGCAGTACTTC.

This clone was counted between two and nine times. This rearrangement joins TRBV6-5 to TRBJ2-3; 8 bases line up with TRBD1. The ends lost 5 bases at V and 4 bases at J; junction bases unmatched: 5. Germline CDR1 reads MNHEY; CDR2 reads SVGAGI. This CDR3 has 14 residues. The CDR3 bases are TGTGCCAGCAGTCGGACAGGGTACGCAGATACGCAGTATTTT. Its protein is CASSRTGYADTQYF.

The chain links TRBV4-1 to TRBJ1-1; D unresolved. Germline values: CDR1 MGHRA, CDR2 YSYEKL. The CDR3 has 16 amino acids. V was clipped by 3 bases and J by 5 bases, with 19 bases between them. The DNA of the CDR3 is TGCGCCAGCAGCCAGGCGCTTGTGGGAGGTGGAACTGAAGCTTTCTTT. It yields the protein CASSQALVGGGTEAFF.

CDR3 in amino acids: CAISPGTGLGGNTIYF. The CDR3, as DNA: TGTGCCATCAGTCCCGGGACAGGGTTAGGCGGAAACACCATATATTTT. The chain has TRBV10-3 and TRBJ1-3; TRBD1 agrees at 9 bases. This CDR3 is built from 16 residues. Germline CDR1 and CDR2: ENHRY and SYGVKD. V lost 5 bases, J lost 4 bases, and 9 bases stayed unmatched.

This chain connects TRBV7-9 to TRBJ2-3, with 14 positions matching TRBD2. The CDR3 length is 16 residues. CDR1 is SEHNR, CDR2 FQNEAQ, per germline (reference sequence). V lost 5 bases, J lost 1 base, and 2 bases stayed unmatched. The CDR3: CASSPGLAGGTDTQYF. CDR3 nucleotide sequence: TGTGCCAGCAGCCCGGGACTAGCGGGAGGCACAGATACGCAGTATTTT.

The CDR3 spells CASSPGLAGGGETQYF. CDR3 nucleotide sequence: TGCGCCAGCAGCCCGGGACTAGCGGGGGGTGGAGAGACCCAGTACTTC. The V and J genes are TRBV5-1 and TRBJ2-5; TRBD2 matches 15 bases. V shed 4 bases, J shed 4 bases, and the junction held 5 bases outside the gene matches. Germline V gives CDR1 SGHRS, CDR2 YFSETQ. The CDR3 has 16 residues.

This clone was seen only once. The rearrangement links TRBV27 to TRBJ2-2; 10 bases are shared with TRBD1. The V gene's germline CDR1 is MNHEY and CDR2 SMNVEV (reference sequence). J gave up 3 bases and V 5 bases, and 3 bases lay outside the gene matches. This CDR3 region has 15 residues. The CDR3 loop reads CASSGTGVHTGELFF. For the CDR3, the DNA is TGTGCCAGCAGTGGGACAGGGGTACACACCGGGGAGCTGTTTTTT.

The chain is built from TRBV7-2 and TRBJ1-1; D is ambiguous. CDR3 size: 12 residues. Germline V gene data show CDR1 as SGHTA and CDR2 as FQGNSA. V was pared by 1 base and J by 10 bases, with 10 bases between. The CDR3 nucleotides read TGTGCCAGCAGCTTAGATTCAGGCCGAGCTTTCTTT. Amino acid sequence: CASSLDSGRAFF.

CDR3 sequence reads: CASSRATSQETQYF. The DNA for the CDR3 is TGCGCCAGCAGCCGCGCGACAAGCCAAGAGACCCAGTACTTC. The chain employs TRBV5-1 and TRBJ2-5, with D unresolved. The CDR3 spans 14 residues. The V end was cut by 4 bases, the J end by 1 base, with 11 bases between. Germline loops: CDR1 SGHRS, CDR2 YFSETQ.